A selection of T cell receptor beta chains follows, all from one sample in a study of CD8 T cells in ankylosing spondylitis. MiXCR, applied by TCRdb to the 5' RACE reads, yields one record per CDR3 protein. The data contain some 200,000 distinct CDR3 sequences, about 7.3% of them singletons. Sequencing was performed on blood, either unsorted or a sorted T cell fraction (not recorded which). These TCRs come from a male donor with ankylosing spondylitis. Each CDR3 is given with its conserved first and last residue. The D gene is left open where the match is weak. Where a row states a size, it is once, few, many or the class of an expanded clone; other rows omit it.

size: many; V: TRBV9; J: TRBJ1-2; D: -; DNA: TGTGCCAGCAGCGCACTCAACAACGTGGGGCTTAGTTTTCGGTATGGCTACACCTTC; CDR3: CASSALNNVGLSFRYGYTF
size: few; V: TRBV10-3; J: TRBJ2-3; D: TRBD1; DNA: TGTGCCATCAGTAAGGGACAGGGGAACACAGATACGCAGTATTTT; CDR3: CAISKGQGNTDTQYF
size: -; V: TRBV9; J: TRBJ2-3; D: -; DNA: TGTGCCAGCAGCCCTAGAGGAGGGGGGGCGGATACGCAGTATTTT; CDR3: CASSPRGGGADTQYF
size: many; V: TRBV4-3; J: TRBJ2-3; D: -; DNA: TGCGCCAGCAGACTGGGCAGGGAGCGCGCAGATACGCAGTATTTT; CDR3: CASRLGRERADTQYF
size: -; V: TRBV7-6; J: TRBJ2-7; D: -; DNA: TGTGCCAGCAGTCGGGACGCCCGAGGCCAGAGGGACGAGCAGTACTTC; CDR3: CASSRDARGQRDEQYF
size: many; V: TRBV27; J: TRBJ2-5; D: -; DNA: TGTGCCAGCAGTTTAACCAGGGGAGATCAAGAGACCCAGTACTTC; CDR3: CASSLTRGDQETQYF
size: few; V: TRBV5-5; J: TRBJ1-2; D: -; DNA: TGTGCCAGCAGCTCGGGAAATAACTATGGCTACACCTTC; CDR3: CASSSGNNYGYTF
size: -; V: TRBV28; J: TRBJ2-7; D: -; DNA: TGTGCCAGCAGGCCGACAGGCCCCTACGAGCAGTACTTC; CDR3: CASRPTGPYEQYF
size: many; V: TRBV9; J: TRBJ1-5; D: -; DNA: TGTGCCAGCAGCGTAGGAGGGCAGCCCCAGCATTTT; CDR3: CASSVGGQPQHF
size: few; V: TRBV6-2/TRBV6-3; J: TRBJ1-3; D: -; DNA: TGTGCCAGCACCGACGTAGTCTCTGCCTCCCACCTAAGCTCTGGAAACACCATATATTTT; CDR3: CASTDVVSASHLSSGNTIYF
size: many; V: TRBV4-1; J: TRBJ2-3; D: -; DNA: TGCGCCAGCAGCACACCGGACAGAAGATCCACAGATACGCAGTATTTT; CDR3: CASSTPDRRSTDTQYF
size: -; V: TRBV7-2; J: TRBJ1-4; D: TRBD1; DNA: TGTGCCAGCAGCCCTGGGGTAAGGGGGCGCGGTGAAAAACTGTTTTTT; CDR3: CASSPGVRGRGEKLFF
size: few; V: TRBV18; J: TRBJ1-2; D: TRBD1; DNA: TGTGCCAGCTCACCACCGACCGGGACAGTATATGGCTACACCTTC; CDR3: CASSPPTGTVYGYTF
size: many; V: TRBV11-2; J: TRBJ1-1; D: -; DNA: TGTGCCAGCAGCCTACCGGTGGGAGGTACTGAAGCTTTCTTT; CDR3: CASSLPVGGTEAFF
size: many; V: TRBV27; J: TRBJ2-3; D: TRBD1; DNA: TGTGCCAGCACCCCAGTTGGGACAGGGGTCCCCGAAAGGTATTTT; CDR3: CASTPVGTGVPERYF
size: few; V: TRBV3-1; J: TRBJ1-2; D: TRBD1; DNA: TGTGCCAGCAGCCAACTGACAGGGCTTCACTATGGCTACACCTTC; CDR3: CASSQLTGLHYGYTF
size: many; V: TRBV11-2; J: TRBJ2-7; D: -; DNA: TGTGCCAGCAGTTTTTACGGGAGCTCCTACGAGCAGTACTTC; CDR3: CASSFYGSSYEQYF
size: -; V: TRBV20-1; J: TRBJ1-2; D: TRBD1; DNA: TGCAGTGCTAGGGACAGGGGGGGAGTCTATGGCTACACCTTC; CDR3: CSARDRGGVYGYTF
size: many; V: TRBV10-3; J: TRBJ2-1; D: -; DNA: TGTGCCATCAGTGAAGGTGTCGACGGGGAACGTTACAATGAGCAGTTCTTC; CDR3: CAISEGVDGERYNEQFF
size: few; V: TRBV11-3; J: TRBJ2-3; D: -; DNA: TGTGCCAGCAGCTTTGTACTGCAAGGTACGCAGTATTTT; CDR3: CASSFVLQGTQYF
size: many; V: TRBV7-9; J: TRBJ2-7; D: -; DNA: TGTGCCAGCAGCTTAGTATATGAATTCTCCTACGAGCAGTACTTC; CDR3: CASSLVYEFSYEQYF
size: many; V: TRBV6-1; J: TRBJ2-1; D: -; DNA: TGTGCCAGCTTTGGGGACCAATACCATCTACGGGAGTGCTTC; CDR3: CASFGDQYHLRECF
size: many; V: TRBV29-1; J: TRBJ2-3; D: TRBD2; DNA: TGCAGCGTTGATTCAATTAGCGGGGGGGCCGATACGCAGTATTTT; CDR3: CSVDSISGGADTQYF
size: many; V: TRBV11-2; J: TRBJ2-7; D: -; DNA: TGTGCCAGCAGCAGATTCGGGGGAGGATACGAGCAGTACTTC; CDR3: CASSRFGGGYEQYF
size: many; V: TRBV25-1; J: TRBJ2-3; D: TRBD2; DNA: TGTGCCAGCAGTGAATGGGCGGGAGGAGTAGATACGCAGTATTTT; CDR3: CASSEWAGGVDTQYF
size: many; V: TRBV20-1; J: TRBJ1-2; D: -; DNA: TGCAGTGCTAGTCTGGCAGGGTACTATGGCTACACCTTC; CDR3: CSASLAGYYGYTF
size: few; V: TRBV13; J: TRBJ2-1; D: -; DNA: TGTGCCAGCAGCTCGAGAACCACGGGGATTGATGAGCAGTTCTTC; CDR3: CASSSRTTGIDEQFF
size: many; V: TRBV4-3; J: TRBJ2-7; D: -; DNA: TGCGCCAGCAGCCAAGGAGAGGGGGGGTCGAGAGAGCAGTACTTC; CDR3: CASSQGEGGSREQYF
size: -; V: TRBV12-3/TRBV12-4; J: TRBJ2-2; D: -; DNA: TGTGCCAGCAGCCGGACGGGCCACACCGGGGAGCTGTTTTTT; CDR3: CASSRTGHTGELFF
size: many; V: TRBV5-1; J: TRBJ2-2; D: -; DNA: TGCGCCAGCAGTCAAAGCGACAGGAACACCGGGGAGCTGTTTTTT; CDR3: CASSQSDRNTGELFF
size: many; V: TRBV28; J: TRBJ1-5; D: -; DNA: TGTGCCAGCAGTCCTCGGGCCGAAGGCAATCAGCCCCAGCATTTT; CDR3: CASSPRAEGNQPQHF
size: many; V: TRBV12-3/TRBV12-4; J: TRBJ2-3; D: TRBD2; DNA: TGTGCCAGCAGTGCCGGGACTAGAGATACGCAGTATTTT; CDR3: CASSAGTRDTQYF
size: many; V: TRBV27; J: TRBJ2-1; D: -; DNA: TGTGCCAGCAGTTTAAACCCGCCAGATGAGGGTTATGAGCAGTTCTTC; CDR3: CASSLNPPDEGYEQFF
size: many; V: TRBV7-6; J: TRBJ1-5; D: -; DNA: TGTGCCAGCAGCTTAGGTCGGGGCAATCAGCCCCAGCATTTT; CDR3: CASSLGRGNQPQHF